The next 30 T cell receptor beta chains were all read from a single sample in a study of CD8+ T cells in alopecia areata. Reverse transcribed after extraction, RNA yielded cDNA as the sequencing template. Profiling relied on immunoSEQ multiplex PCR, and the TCRdb table lists in-frame clones only, not all of them. The table records about 270,000 clones, about three fifths of them present only once. Documented treatment: oral pan-JAK inhibitor, 5-10 mg twice daily. The sample consisted of CD4+ T cells sorted from blood, taken around week 53, from a patient treated with tofacitinib. The receptor source for this set is a human donor with alopecia areata.

The chain combines TRBV5-1 with TRBJ1-4, with 8 bases identical to TRBD1. The J segment lost 0 bases and the V segment lost 6 bases, leaving 4 bases of the junction unmatched. CDR3 length: 15 residues. Germline CDR1 is SGHRS and CDR2 is YFSETQ. As DNA, the CDR3 is TGCGCCAGCACCGGACAGGGTGCAACTAATGAAAAACTGTTTTTT. It encodes CASTGQGATNEKLFF.

A few counts support this clone. The V call is TRBV5-1, the J call TRBJ2-5, with 7 positions matching TRBD1. V was pared by 2 bases and J by 5 bases, with 6 bases of the junction left unmatched. CDR3 size: 14 residues. From germline, CDR1 is SGHRS and CDR2 YFSETQ. CDR3 coding DNA: TGCGCCAGCAGCTTCGTTGAGGGGGCGGAGACCCAGTACTTC. Protein product: CASSFVEGAETQYF.

The chain is built from TRBV5-4 and TRBJ2-6; D is unclear. Germline values: CDR1 SGHNT, CDR2 YYREEE (reference sequence). V shed 4 bases and J shed 5 bases, with 10 bases lying between them. The CDR3 length is 14 residues. The CDR3 bases are TGTGCCAGCAGCCCACATGGCTGGGCCAACGTCCTGACTTTC. This translates into CASSPHGWANVLTF.

This clone was counted at least ten times. The chain employs TRBV9 and TRBJ1-6, with 9 nucleotides matching TRBD1. In germline, CDR1 is SGDLS, CDR2 YYNGEE. The CDR3 is 15 amino acids. Trimming at V came to 2 bases and at J to 8 bases, leaving 5 bases not matched to a gene. The CDR3 sequence: CASSVTGGRDSPLHF. As DNA, the CDR3 is TGTGCCAGCAGCGTTACAGGGGGCAGGGATTCACCCCTCCACTTT.

Comments on this clone: Other DNA sequences in the sample encode the same CDR3. The rearrangement uses TRBV29-1 and TRBJ1-1; D remains ambiguous. The CDR3 has 13 residues. V was clipped by 3 bases and J by 0 bases, with 8 bases between them. The germline V gene has CDR1 SQVTM and CDR2 ANQGSEA. The CDR3 spells CSVERVLNTEAFF. CDR3 nucleotide sequence: TGCAGCGTTGAGCGGGTCCTGAACACTGAAGCTTTCTTT.

This clone was seen a handful of times. This sequence joins TRBV10-2 and TRBJ2-3; D may be TRBD1 (7 bases). V was cut by 6 bases and J by 2 bases, with 12 bases left in between. The CDR3 runs to 14 residues. Germline V gives CDR1 WSHSY, CDR2 SAAADI. This chain's CDR3 is CASRQGRFTDTQYF. The CDR3 bases are TGCGCCAGCAGACAGGGGAGGTTCACAGATACGCAGTATTTT.

The J gene is TRBJ2-5, the V gene TRBV2; possible D gene TRBD2, 6 bases. The CDR3 runs to 12 residues. Germline V lookup: CDR1 SNHLY, CDR2 FYNNEI. V was shortened by 6 bases and J by 3 bases, with 8 bases between the two germline ends. This CDR3 is CASRWGEETQYF. The CDR3 DNA is TGTGCCAGCAGGTGGGGGGAAGAGACCCAGTACTTC. The whole variable domain, remainder taken from reference TRBV2 and TRBJ2-5, is EPEVTQTPSHQVTQMGQEVILRCVPISNHLYFYWYRQILGQKVEFLVSFYNNEISEKSEIFDDQFSVERPDGSNFTLKIRSTKLEDSAMYFCASRWGEETQYFGPGTRLLVL.

The chain combines TRBV29-1 with TRBJ2-1; D is ambiguous. The germline V and J ends were trimmed by 6 bases and 8 bases, with 14 bases remaining between them. Germline lookup yields CDR1 SQVTM and CDR2 ANQGSEA. The CDR3 length is 12 residues. CDR3 nucleotides: TGCAGCGTCACTCGATCAGGCGATGAGCAGTTCTTC. Translation gives CSVTRSGDEQFF.

The rearrangement joins TRBV30 to TRBJ2-7; D unclear. The CDR3 runs to 12 residues. The germline gives CDR1 GTSNPN, CDR2 SVGIG (reference sequence). Trimming stripped 0 bases from V and 2 bases from J, with 5 bases between. The CDR3 loop is CAWSVSTYEQYF. The CDR3 DNA is TGTGCCTGGAGTGTAAGTACCTACGAGCAGTACTTC.

CDR3: CAWSQGPYEQYF. The CDR3 region has the DNA TGTGCCTGGAGTCAGGGCCCCTACGAGCAGTACTTC. The chain is built from TRBV30 and TRBJ2-7; perhaps TRBD1 as D (5 bases). CDR1 is GTSNPN, CDR2 SVGIG, per germline (reference sequence). Trimming pared 2 bases from V and 2 bases from J, leaving 7 bases between. The CDR3 has 12 amino acids.

This rearrangement joins TRBV11-2 to TRBJ2-5; D might be TRBD1 (6 bases). V dropped 5 bases and J dropped 1 base, with 8 bases sitting between them. CDR3 length: 13 residues. The germline CDR1 and CDR2 sequences are SGHAT and FQNNGV. CDR3 in DNA: TGTGCCAGCAGCCAGGACAGCCAAGAGACCCAGTACTTC. Encoded protein: CASSQDSQETQYF.

This clone was seen more than once but under ten times. This rearrangement joins TRBV4-1 to TRBJ1-1; TRBD1 matches at 7 bases. The CDR3 extends over 14 amino acids. With 4 bases clipped from V and 5 bases from J, the junction kept 7 bases outside the gene matches. Per germline, CDR1 MGHRA and CDR2 YSYEKL. In DNA, the CDR3 is TGCGCCAGCAGCCCCCAGGGGGTTGGGACTGAAGCTTTCTTT. Residues: CASSPQGVGTEAFF.

V gene TRBV29-1 combines with J gene TRBJ1-1; D unresolved. This CDR3 contains 12 residues. Germline CDR1 and CDR2: SQVTM and ANQGSEA. V lost 7 bases and J 4 bases, leaving 13 bases between the germline ends. This CDR3 reads CSAYNVGTEAFF. The CDR3 nucleotides read TGCAGCGCTTATAACGTCGGCACTGAAGCTTTCTTT.

This clone was picked up a small number of times. The chain carries TRBV10-3 and TRBJ2-6, with D perhaps assigned TRBD1 or TRBD2 (5 bases each). This CDR3 has 15 amino acids. Germline V CDR1 and CDR2: ENHRY, SYGVKD. V was shortened by 8 bases and J by 0 bases, with 11 bases between the two germline ends. DNA of the CDR3: TGTGCCATCGAGCCTGGGGGCTCTGGGGCCAACGTCCTGACTTTC. Protein product: CAIEPGGSGANVLTF.

The genes are TRBV14 and TRBJ1-6, with TRBD1 matching over 7 bases. Germline V gene data show CDR1 as SGHDN and CDR2 as FVKESK. This CDR3 comprises 13 residues. The V segment lost 5 bases and the J segment 9 bases; nucleotides outside the gene matches: 4. The CDR3 DNA follows: TGTGCCAGCAGCAAACAGGGGATTTCACCCCTCCACTTT. Its protein product is CASSKQGISPLHF.

This clone has only a few counts. CDR3 region: CASNGGHDNQPQHF. The DNA of the CDR3 is TGTGCCAGTAACGGGGGGCATGACAATCAGCCCCAGCATTTT. V and J are TRBV19 and TRBJ1-5, with D possibly TRBD1 on 6 matching bases. V lost 7 bases and J lost 3, with 13 bases in between. CDR3 length: 14 residues. Per germline, CDR1 LNHDA and CDR2 SQIVND (reference sequence).

The sample holds a few counts of this clone. The chain links TRBV18 to TRBJ2-5; D is uncertain. Germline V gene lookup returns CDR1 KGHSH and CDR2 LQKENI. The V and J ends lost 5 bases and 5 bases respectively, with 15 bases between them. This CDR3 region has 14 residues. The CDR3 sequence is CASSGRASAETQYF. The CDR3 bases are TGTGCCAGCTCAGGCCGGGCCTCGGCGGAGACCCAGTACTTC.

The chain combines TRBV18 with TRBJ2-5, with 8 positions matching TRBD1. CDR3 length: 15 residues. The ends lost 0 bases at V and 3 bases at J; junction bases unmatched: 3. Germline V gene sequence: CDR1 KGHSH, CDR2 LQKENI. The CDR3 DNA is TGTGCCAGCTCACCACCTGGACAGGGCGAAGAGACCCAGTACTTC. Amino acids: CASSPPGQGEETQYF.

This clone was found a few times. This chain joins TRBV15 and TRBJ2-3; TRBD2 matches 9 bases. Germline values: CDR1 LNHNV, CDR2 YYDKDF (reference sequence). The CDR3 spans 16 residues. Trimming at V came to 4 bases and at J to 1 base, leaving 6 bases not matched to a gene. CDR3 loop: CATSTGLAGRTDTQYF. CDR3 nucleotides: TGTGCCACCAGCACCGGTCTAGCGGGGCGCACAGATACGCAGTATTTT.

The chain joins TRBV14 to TRBJ2-3; 7 bases align to TRBD2. V lost 0 bases and J lost 2; bases outside the gene matches: 5. CDR3 length equals 16 residues. CDR1 SGHDN and CDR2 FVKESK come from the germline V gene. Here the CDR3 DNA reads TGTGCCAGCAGCCAAGATTCGGGGGGAGTCACAGATACGCAGTATTTT. Protein: CASSQDSGGVTDTQYF.

On this clone itself: A junction end diverges from the germline sequence, so it may reflect a read error. This chain uses TRBV14 with TRBJ2-1, with D tentatively TRBD1 (5 bases). Germline V gene sequence: CDR1 SGHDN, CDR2 FVKESK. CDR3 size: 15 residues. DNA of the CDR3: TGTGCCAGCAGACAAGCAGGGTCTGCCTACAATGAGCAGTTCTTC. Amino acid sequence: CASRQAGSAYNEQFF.

This clone occurred a few times. This chain uses TRBV29-1 with TRBJ2-1; no reliable D call. Germline CDR1 is SQVTM and CDR2 is ANQGSEA. Between the trimmed V and J ends, which lost 7 bases and 4 bases, there was a span of 11 bases. This CDR3 is 12 amino acids long. The CDR3 sequence: CSEKNGYNEQFF. DNA of the CDR3: TGCAGCGAGAAGAATGGATACAATGAGCAGTTCTTC.

The CDR3 DNA is TGTGCCAGCAGCTCCAGCCGGGCCACAGCGCATCAGCCCCAGCATTTT. It encodes CASSSSRATAHQPQHF. The rearrangement uses TRBV7-8 and TRBJ1-5; D remains unclear. Germline V lookup: CDR1 SGHVS, CDR2 FQNEAQ. Trimming cost V 4 bases and J 5 bases, with 18 bases left between them. CDR3 size: 16 residues.

This clone was counted between two and nine times. V gene TRBV9 combines with J gene TRBJ1-4; D is perhaps TRBD1 (5 bases). V lost 6 bases and J 6 bases, leaving 15 bases between the germline ends. Germline loops: CDR1 SGDLS, CDR2 YYNGEE. The CDR3 is made up of 14 amino acids. CDR3 residues: CASKKGLEDEKLFF. In DNA, the CDR3 is TGTGCCAGCAAAAAGGGACTGGAGGATGAAAAACTGTTTTTT.

The rearrangement uses TRBV7-3 and TRBJ2-3; TRBD1 matches at 9 bases. Looked up from germline, CDR1 is SGHTA and CDR2 is FQGTGA. CDR3 length: 15 amino acids. Losses at the gene ends were 4 bases for V and 2 bases for J; bases not matched to a gene: 4. The CDR3: CASSSRTGATDTQYF. CDR3 coding DNA: TGTGCCAGCAGCTCGCGGACAGGGGCCACAGATACGCAGTATTTT.

The chain is built from TRBV25-1 and TRBJ2-3; 9 bases map to TRBD2. Germline V CDR1 and CDR2: MGHDK, SYGVNS. With V trimmed by 4 bases and J by 4 bases, 3 bases remained unmatched. The CDR3 is made up of 14 amino acids. This CDR3 is CASSVGGGADTQYF. DNA for the CDR3: TGTGCCAGCAGTGTTGGCGGGGGGGCAGATACGCAGTATTTT.

This chain connects TRBV2 to TRBJ2-5, with a possible D match to TRBD2 (5 bases). This CDR3 is built from 12 residues. V was shortened by 8 bases and J by 2 bases, with 9 bases between the two germline ends. Germline CDR1 reads SNHLY; CDR2 reads FYNNEI. In DNA form, the CDR3 reads TGTGCCAGCTCTCCGGGGCAAGAGACCCAGTACTTC. Translated, it gives CASSPGQETQYF.

V and J are TRBV29-1 and TRBJ2-5, with 7 bases aligning to TRBD2. From germline, CDR1 is SQVTM and CDR2 ANQGSEA. The CDR3 is 15 amino acids. V was clipped by 3 bases and J by 5 bases; unmatched bases: 12. The CDR3 coding sequence is TGCAGCGTTGACCCCCCAGGGAGGGGCCTGGAGACCCAGTACTTC. This translates into CSVDPPGRGLETQYF.

The V and J genes are TRBV4-3 and TRBJ2-3, with D maybe TRBD1 (6 bases). The CDR3 loop spans 12 amino acids. The germline V and J ends were trimmed by 3 bases and 6 bases, with 7 bases remaining between them. The germline CDR1 and CDR2 sequences are LGHNA and YSLEER. The CDR3 sequence: CASSHDRDTQYF. The CDR3 DNA is TGCGCCAGCAGCCACGACAGGGATACGCAGTATTTT.

Here the CDR3 DNA reads TGCAGCGCCGGGGGACACAGTAACTATGGCTACACCTTC. It translates to CSAGGHSNYGYTF. This chain links TRBV29-1 with TRBJ1-2, with D possibly matching TRBD1 (6 bases). Between the trimmed V and J ends, which lost 7 bases and 1 base, there was a span of 13 bases. CDR1 and CDR2 (germline): SQVTM, ANQGSEA. This CDR3 contains 13 residues.